The entry below describes one T cell receptor beta chain. The antigen remains unidentified. This entry belongs to a study of blood T cells in healthy people across ages. Study conclusions and caveats: The long-lived group displayed more naive CD4+ cells, plus higher diversity, than the aged donors did.

For the second PCR, which ran for about 6 to 12 cycles, a sample-barcoded 5' primer and a J-beta primer mix were used. Every sample gave at least 2.5 million paired-end reads containing CDR3. TCRdb re-analysed the 5' RACE reads in MiXCR, keeping a single row per CDR3 protein. The sample holds 1.5 million to 1.8 million distinct CDR3 sequences, 35% to 45% seen once. The ends were cut back, 2 bases at V and 7 bases at J, with 12 bases in the middle. Germline V gene lookup returns CDR1 MDHEN and CDR2 SYDVKM. The CDR3 length is 14 residues. The chain has TRBV28 and TRBJ2-1; D possibly corresponds to TRBD1 (5 bases). This receptor was identified in a woman under 30 in good health. The sequencing sample was made of blood. CDR3 sequence: CASSLRGVINEQFF. DNA for the CDR3: TGTGCCAGCAGTTTAAGGGGCGTAATAAATGAGCAGTTCTTC.